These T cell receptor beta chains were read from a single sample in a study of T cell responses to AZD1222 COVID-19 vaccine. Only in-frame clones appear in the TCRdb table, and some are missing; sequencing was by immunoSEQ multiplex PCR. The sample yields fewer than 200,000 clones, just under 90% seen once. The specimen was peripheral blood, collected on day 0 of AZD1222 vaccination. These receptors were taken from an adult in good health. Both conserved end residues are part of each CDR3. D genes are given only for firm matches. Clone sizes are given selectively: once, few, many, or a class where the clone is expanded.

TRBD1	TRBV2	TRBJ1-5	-	TGTGCCAGCAGTCTCGGACAGGCGGGTCAGCCCCAGCATTTT	CASSLGQAGQPQHF
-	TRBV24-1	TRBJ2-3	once	TGTGCCACCAGTGATTGCTTGGAGGGCTGGGTTGGAGATACGCAGTATTTT	CATSDCLEGWVGDTQYF
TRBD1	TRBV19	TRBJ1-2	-	TGTGCCAGTAGTAGGGGGACAGTTAACTATGGCTACACCTTC	CASSRGTVNYGYTF
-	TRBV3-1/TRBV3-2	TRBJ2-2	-	TGTGCCAGCAGCCAAGATTGGAGGGACCAGGCGAACACCGGGGAGCTGTTTTTT	CASSQDWRDQANTGELFF
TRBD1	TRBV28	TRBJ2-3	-	TGTGCCAGCGGCCCCCGCAGGGGGCTAACAGATACGCAGTATTTT	CASGPRRGLTDTQYF
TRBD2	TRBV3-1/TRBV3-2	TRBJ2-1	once	TGTGCCAGCAGCTCTACGTTCGGGCGGGGGGCAATGAATGAGCAGTTCTTC	CASSSTFGRGAMNEQFF
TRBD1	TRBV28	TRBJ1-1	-	TGTGCCAGCAGTCTCCTGACAGGGCCGAACACTGAAGCTTTCTTT	CASSLLTGPNTEAFF
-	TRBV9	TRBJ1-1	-	TGTGCCAGCAGCGTAGGTCGACAGGCAAATGAAGCTTTCTTT	CASSVGRQANEAFF
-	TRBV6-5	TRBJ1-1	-	TGTGCCAGCAGTTACGGTTCGGTGAACACTGAAGCTTTCTTT	CASSYGSVNTEAFF
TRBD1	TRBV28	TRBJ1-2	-	TGTGCCAGCAGCCCCGACAGGGTCTATGGCTACACCTTC	CASSPDRVYGYTF
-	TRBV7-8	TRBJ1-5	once	TGTGCCAGCAGCGCCGAGCTCGGCAGTGGGGATTATAGCAATCAGCCCCAGCATTTT	CASSAELGSGDYSNQPQHF
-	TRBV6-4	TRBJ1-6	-	TGTGCCAGCAGCGCATCGGCGGGGAATTCACCCCTCCACTTT	CASSASAGNSPLHF
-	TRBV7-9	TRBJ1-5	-	TGTGCCAGCAGCTTAACCTCGGGCAATCAGCCCCAGCATTTT	CASSLTSGNQPQHF
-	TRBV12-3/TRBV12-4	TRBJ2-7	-	TGTGCCAGCAGTGAGGACAACTCCTACGAGCAGTACTTC	CASSEDNSYEQYF
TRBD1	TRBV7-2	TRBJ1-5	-	TGTGCCAGCAGCTTTAGGGACAGGGTGGGGAATCAGCCCCAGCATTTT	CASSFRDRVGNQPQHF
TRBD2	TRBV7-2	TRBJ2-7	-	TGTGCCAGCAGCTCTTACGGACTAGCAGAGCCTACCTTC	CASSSYGLAEPTF
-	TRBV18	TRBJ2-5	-	TGTGCCAGCTCACCAACGGGCCAAGAGACCCAGTACTTC	CASSPTGQETQYF
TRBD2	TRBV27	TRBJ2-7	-	TGTGCCAGCAGTCCAAACGGCGGGAGTGCCTTCGAGCAGTACTTC	CASSPNGGSAFEQYF
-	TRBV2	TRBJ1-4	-	TGTGCCAGCAGTGAATTAGGCGGCTTTAATGAAAAACTGTTTTTT	CASSELGGFNEKLFF
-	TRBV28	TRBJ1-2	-	TGTGCCAGCCGGAGCGGACGAACCAGTAATGGCTACACCTTC	CASRSGRTSNGYTF
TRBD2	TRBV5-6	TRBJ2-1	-	TGTGCCAGCAGCTCCCGAAGCGGGGGCTCCTACAATGAGCAGTTCTTC	CASSSRSGGSYNEQFF
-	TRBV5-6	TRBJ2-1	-	TGTGCCAGCAGCCGGACATACGAGCAGTTCTTC	CASSRTYEQFF
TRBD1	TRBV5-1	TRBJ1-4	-	TGCGCCAGCAGCCTAGGGGACAGATCAACTAATGAAAAACTGTTTTTT	CASSLGDRSTNEKLFF
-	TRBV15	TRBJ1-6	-	TGTGCCACCAGCAGAGAAGGTCCGGGAATCTCACCCCTCCACTTT	CATSREGPGISPLHF
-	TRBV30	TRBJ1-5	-	TGTGCCTGGAGTGCGGACCAGGGACGGTTCAATCAGCCCCAGCATTTT	CAWSADQGRFNQPQHF